This T cell receptor (beta chain) came from a study of shared clonotypes between healthy human individuals. The assay ran at deep level. The repertoire was sequenced with immunoSEQ multiplex PCR; TCRdb's copy has only in-frame clones and lacks some. This sample yields roughly 1 million clones, of which around 78% are seen a single time; roughly 0.56% belongs to the top ten. This CDR3 is 20 amino acids long. Germline CDR1 reads PRHDT; CDR2 reads FYEKMQ (reference sequence). With 1 base clipped from V and 3 bases from J, the junction kept 16 bases outside the gene matches. Sequenced material: memory CD4+ T cells from PBMCs. As to subset: CD45RA-negative fraction. The gene calls are TRBV13 and TRBJ2-1, with TRBD2 matching over 9 bases. The sequence was collected from a young man in good health. Some clones in this sample may be carry-over from other donors' samples. CDR3 nucleotide sequence: TGTGCCAGCAGCTTAGTCTTTAGCGGGAGTAGTGTTTATGGCTACAATGAGCAGTTCTTC. This encodes CASSLVFSGSSVYGYNEQFF.